This passage covers 8 T cell receptor beta chains from one sample sequenced in a study of Graves' ophthalmopathy and Graves' hyperthyroidism. CDR3 regions of TCR beta were amplified from RNA transcripts. HTBI-primed first-round RT-PCR preceded second-round multiplex PCR. TCRdb redid the calling of the multiplex PCR reads with MiXCR, one entry per CDR3 protein. The repertoire consists of about 400,000 distinct CDR3 sequences, with roughly 15% occurring once and the leading ten covering around 6.6%. The sequenced sample consisted of peripheral blood. These receptors originate from a woman under 30 with stable Graves' hyperthyroidism.

Ten or more counts support this clonotype. The chain recombines TRBV10-3 with TRBJ1-2; D remains ambiguous. V shed 2 bases and J shed 5 bases, with 18 bases lying between them. Germline V gene sequence: CDR1 ENHRY, CDR2 SYGVKD. The CDR3 loop spans 16 amino acids. The CDR3 here is CAISEDPGRSTYGYTF. Here the CDR3 DNA reads TGTGCCATCAGTGAGGATCCGGGCAGATCGACATATGGCTACACCTTC.

The chain links TRBV6-1 to TRBJ1-2, with 7 bases lining up with TRBD1. This CDR3 has 13 amino acids. CDR1 and CDR2 (germline): MNHNS, SASEGT. Losses at the gene ends were 8 bases for V and 8 bases for J; bases not matched to a gene: 11. The CDR3 is CASGTGQQRGYTF. For the CDR3, the DNA is TGTGCCAGCGGGACGGGACAGCAAAGGGGCTACACCTTC.

This clonotype was counted at least ten times. The chain links TRBV7-2 to TRBJ1-3; the D gene is possibly TRBD1 (5 bases). The germline V gene has CDR1 SGHTA and CDR2 FQGNSA. V lost 3 bases, J lost 8 bases, and 11 bases lay in between. There are 13 residues in the CDR3. CDR3 sequence: CASSFGGADTIYF. The CDR3 coding sequence is TGTGCCAGCAGCTTCGGAGGGGCAGACACCATATATTTT. Using reference TRBV7-2 and TRBJ1-3 for the parts outside the CDR3, the full variable domain is GAGVSQSPSNKVTEKGKDVELRCDPISGHTALYWYRQSLGQGLEFLIYFQGNSAPDKSGLPSDRFSAERTGGSVSTLTIQRTQQEDSAVYLCASSFGGADTIYFGEGSWLTVV.

This clonotype was observed at least ten times. The rearrangement joins TRBV6-5 to TRBJ1-5; TRBD1 is a possible D gene (5 bases). This CDR3 has 15 residues. Trimming stripped 3 bases from V and 4 bases from J, with 13 bases between. Germline V gives CDR1 MNHEY, CDR2 SVGAGI. DNA of the CDR3: TGTGCCAGCAGTTATGGCAGGGATGGGAATCAGCCCCAGCATTTT. Translation gives CASSYGRDGNQPQHF.

In this sample, this clonotype turned up a few times. The rearrangement joins TRBV19 to TRBJ2-3; weak D call: TRBD2 (6 bases). Deletions cut 5 bases from V and 13 bases from J, with 22 bases between. This CDR3 region has 14 residues. The germline V gene has CDR1 LNHDA and CDR2 SQIVND (reference sequence). CDR3 loop: CASSGGIRGPTEYF. The CDR3 nucleotides are TGTGCCAGTAGTGGGGGGATTCGGGGTCCTACCGAGTATTTT.

In this sample, this clonotype turned up many times. V gene TRBV9 combines with J gene TRBJ1-1; D is unclear. Trimming took off 0 bases at V and 4 bases at J, with 10 bases between the two ends. CDR3 size: 14 residues. Germline CDR1 is SGDLS and CDR2 is YYNGEE. In nucleotides, the CDR3 is TGTGCCAGCAGCGTAGAGGTTCTCGCCACTGAAGCTTTCTTT. Translating gives CASSVEVLATEAFF.

This clonotype has ten or more counts. Here the CDR3 DNA reads TGTGCCAGCAGTTTGGCGGGCGGGGCCTCCTACGAGCAGTACTTC. As protein: CASSLAGGASYEQYF. The chain joins TRBV12-3 or TRBV12-4 to TRBJ2-7, with D perhaps matching TRBD2 (6 bases). The V and J ends lost 3 bases and 0 bases respectively, with 12 bases between them. This CDR3 region has 15 residues.

This clonotype was observed many times. The rearrangement uses TRBV28 and TRBJ2-7; no firm D call. Germline values: CDR1 MDHEN, CDR2 SYDVKM. The V and J ends lost 6 bases and 0 bases respectively, with 9 bases between them. This CDR3 spans 13 amino acids. For the CDR3, the DNA is TGTGCCAGCAGCGCCATACGCTCCTACGAGCAGTACTTC. Its protein product is CASSAIRSYEQYF. The full variable domain, with the rest looked up from reference TRBV28 and TRBJ2-7, is DVKVTQSSRYLVKRTGEKVFLECVQDMDHENMFWYRQDPGLGLRLIYFSYDVKMKEKGDIPEGYSVSREKKERFSLILESASTNQTSMYLCASSAIRSYEQYFGPGTRLTVT.